Listed below are T cell receptor beta chains from one sample, sequenced in a study of shared clonotypes between healthy human individuals. Assay: immunoSEQ multiplex PCR; the TCRdb copy retains only in-frame clones and omits some. The sample yields about 1 million clones, about 80% seen once. Sequenced sample: memory CD4+ T cells from PBMCs. The receptor set was obtained from a man between 18 and 29 years old in good health. Some clones in this sample may be carry-over from other donors' samples. Each CDR3 is given with its conserved first and last residue. A D gene is named only where the DNA matches it firmly. Rows give clone size only sometimes, using once, few, many, or a class for an expanded clone.

TRBD2,15,.,TRBV11-2,TRBJ2-1,CASSLRLAGYNEQFF,TGTGCCAGCAGCTTACGTCTAGCGGGTTACAATGAGCAGTTCTTC
.,14,.,TRBV7-9,TRBJ1-2,CASTLTQGDYGYTF,TGTGCCAGCACCCTAACCCAGGGTGACTATGGCTACACCTTC
.,14,.,TRBV5-4,TRBJ1-4,CASSLEGGGEKLFF,TGTGCCAGCAGCTTGGAAGGGGGAGGCGAAAAACTGTTTTTT
.,13,.,TRBV19,TRBJ2-6,CASGISGANVLTF,TGTGCCAGCGGGATCTCTGGGGCCAACGTCCTGACTTTC
TRBD1,15,once,TRBV13,TRBJ1-2,CASSLQGAKNYGYTF,TGTGCCAGCAGTTTACAGGGGGCGAAGAACTATGGCTACACCTTC
TRBD1,17,.,TRBV19,TRBJ2-2,CASTPDPRQGNTGELFF,TGTGCCAGTACCCCTGACCCGAGACAGGGGAACACCGGGGAGCTGTTTTTT
TRBD1,14,.,TRBV28,TRBJ1-2,CASSPQGAIYGYTF,TGTGCCAGCAGCCCGCAGGGGGCGATCTATGGCTACACCTTC
TRBD1,13,few,TRBV2,TRBJ2-7,CASLVGQGERQYF,TGTGCCAGCCTAGTCGGACAGGGAGAACGGCAGTACTTC
TRBD1,15,.,TRBV29-1,TRBJ2-5,CSVTGGSDGYDEQYF,TGCAGCGTTACAGGGGGCTCTGATGGATACGATGAGCAGTACTTC
TRBD2,16,.,TRBV5-4,TRBJ2-3,CASSLWLAGNTDTQYF,TGTGCCAGCAGCTTGTGGCTAGCGGGGAACACAGATACGCAGTATTTT
.,13,.,TRBV5-1,TRBJ2-3,CASRAGVTDTQYF,TGCGCCAGCAGGGCAGGAGTTACAGATACGCAGTATTTT
TRBD1,15,.,TRBV19,TRBJ1-2,CASSMDRGSANGYTF,TGTGCCAGTAGTATGGACAGGGGCTCTGCCAATGGCTACACCTTC
.,15,.,TRBV9,TRBJ1-3,CASSVSQGPGNTIYF,TGTGCCAGCAGCGTATCCCAGGGCCCTGGAAACACCATATATTTT
.,12,.,TRBV27,TRBJ2-7,CASSSSFNEQYF,TGTGCCAGCAGCTCGTCTTTTAACGAGCAGTACTTC
TRBD2,14,.,TRBV2,TRBJ2-7,CASRPGTSFGEQYF,TGTGCCAGCCGACCCGGGACTAGCTTTGGCGAGCAGTACTTC
.,14,.,TRBV7-2,TRBJ1-1,CASSHAGPGRAAFF,TGTGCCAGCAGCCACGCTGGTCCAGGGCGGGCAGCTTTCTTT
TRBD1,15,.,TRBV5-1,TRBJ2-5,CASSMDRGAVETQYF,TGCGCCAGCAGCATGGACAGGGGTGCCGTAGAGACCCAGTACTTC
.,14,.,TRBV6-1,TRBJ2-7,CASTQRGTQYEQYF,TGTGCCAGCACCCAAAGGGGGACACAGTACGAGCAGTACTTC
TRBD1,15,.,TRBV6-1,TRBJ2-7,CASRGTGALSYEQYF,TGTGCCAGCAGGGGGACAGGGGCTCTCTCCTACGAGCAGTACTTC
TRBD1,14,.,TRBV7-7,TRBJ2-7,CASSPGQGFDEQYF,TGTGCCAGCAGCCCGGGACAGGGTTTCGACGAGCAGTACTTC
.,16,few,TRBV7-2,TRBJ2-1,CASSLRGSSSYNEQFF,TGTGCCAGCAGCTTACGAGGGTCGAGCTCCTACAATGAGCAGTTCTTC
.,15,once,TRBV5-1,TRBJ2-5,CASSLGPATQETQYF,TGCGCCAGCAGCTTGGGCCCAGCCACTCAAGAGACCCAGTACTTC
TRBD1,15,once,TRBV5-4,TRBJ2-5,CASSTRDSRRETQYF,TGTGCCAGCAGCACCCGGGACAGTAGGCGGGAGACCCAGTACTTC
.,15,once,TRBV28,TRBJ2-3,CASSLISPGTDTQYF,TGTGCCAGCAGTTTAATTAGCCCCGGCACAGATACGCAGTATTTT
.,15,.,TRBV6-6,TRBJ1-1,CASSYYSPKETEAFF,TGTGCCAGCAGTTACTATAGCCCCAAGGAGACTGAAGCTTTCTTT
.,13,.,TRBV7-9,TRBJ2-1,CASSSGLYNEQFF,TGTGCCAGCAGCTCCGGACTCTACAATGAGCAGTTCTTC
.,12,.,TRBV2,TRBJ2-3,CASSLSTDTQYF,TGTGCCAGCAGTCTCAGCACAGATACGCAGTATTTT
.,16,.,TRBV7-2,TRBJ2-7,CASSPGGRTGEYEQYF,TGTGCCAGCAGCCCAGGCGGGAGGACAGGAGAATACGAGCAGTACTTC
TRBD2,20,.,TRBV4-1,TRBJ2-3,CASSQRGPTSGRSSTDTQYF,TGCGCCAGCAGCCAAAGGGGCCCGACTAGCGGGAGGTCTAGCACAGATACGCAGTATTTT
.,13,.,TRBV7-2,TRBJ1-2,CASSFQTNYGYTF,TGTGCCAGCAGCTTTCAGACTAACTATGGCTACACCTTC
.,15,few,TRBV6-5,TRBJ2-7,CASSLTGTQFYEQYF,TGTGCCAGCAGTCTTACCGGGACACAATTCTACGAGCAGTACTTC
.,13,.,TRBV15,TRBJ2-1,CATSRDGGYEQFF,TGTGCCACCAGCAGAGATGGGGGATATGAGCAGTTCTTC
TRBD1,15,many,TRBV19,TRBJ1-5,CASSISGQANQPQHF,TGTGCCAGTAGTATTTCGGGACAGGCCAATCAGCCCCAGCATTTT
.,14,.,TRBV19,TRBJ2-5,CASSVSGRRETQYF,TGTGCCAGTAGTGTGTCAGGGAGGCGAGAGACCCAGTACTTC
.,16,.,TRBV5-5,TRBJ1-1,CASSLTGAGIGTEAFF,TGTGCCAGCAGCCTGACGGGGGCTGGGATCGGGACTGAAGCTTTCTTT
.,12,.,TRBV19,TRBJ1-2,CASSSQAYGYTF,TGTGCCAGTAGTAGCCAGGCATATGGCTACACCTTC
TRBD1,12,.,TRBV18,TRBJ2-7,CASSRDSYEQYF,TGTGCCAGCTCACGGGACAGCTACGAGCAGTACTTC
.,10,.,TRBV20-1,TRBJ2-5,CSASLETQYF,TGCAGTGCTAGCTTGGAGACCCAGTACTTC
TRBD1,12,once,TRBV7-3,TRBJ1-5,CASRDRGPAQHF,TGTGCCAGCCGGGACAGGGGGCCAGCCCAGCATTTT
.,15,.,TRBV14,TRBJ1-2,CASSPTGSTFYGYTF,TGTGCCAGCAGCCCGACCGGTTCGACCTTCTATGGCTACACCTTC
TRBD1,15,.,TRBV6-6,TRBJ2-7,CASSRTGDFSHEQYF,TGTGCCAGCAGCCGGACAGGGGATTTCTCCCACGAGCAGTACTTC
TRBD2,15,.,TRBV7-6,TRBJ2-1,CASSLAPGGHNEQFF,TGTGCCAGCAGCTTAGCGCCGGGAGGACACAATGAGCAGTTCTTC
TRBD2,17,.,TRBV7-2,TRBJ2-3,CASSLARGGRSTDTQYF,TGTGCCAGCAGCTTAGCCCGGGGGGGCAGGAGCACAGATACGCAGTATTTT
TRBD2,16,.,TRBV28,TRBJ2-5,CASSSTHSGRAETQYF,TGTGCCAGCAGTTCGACCCATAGCGGGAGGGCAGAGACCCAGTACTTC
TRBD2,17,.,TRBV15,TRBJ2-1,CATSRGAREVRGNEQFF,TGTGCCACCAGCAGAGGGGCTCGGGAGGTCCGGGGCAATGAGCAGTTCTTC
.,12,.,TRBV28,TRBJ1-1,CASSLRDTEAFF,TGTGCCAGCAGTTTACGGGACACTGAAGCTTTCTTT
.,13,once,TRBV28,TRBJ1-2,CASSQDRNYGYTF,TGTGCCAGCAGCCAAGACAGGAACTATGGCTACACCTTC
.,14,few,TRBV7-2,TRBJ2-7,CASSLVTVSYEQYF,TGTGCCAGCAGCTTAGTGACGGTCTCCTACGAGCAGTACTTC
.,14,once,TRBV6-5,TRBJ2-7,CASSYGTPTYEQYF,TGTGCCAGCAGTTATGGGACTCCGACCTACGAGCAGTACTTC
TRBD1,15,.,TRBV6-4,TRBJ2-1,CASSPGQGAWNEQFF,TGTGCCAGCAGTCCGGGACAGGGGGCTTGGAATGAGCAGTTCTTC
.,15,.,TRBV25-1,TRBJ1-4,CASTGDSSTNEKLFF,TGTGCCAGCACCGGGGACTCCTCAACTAATGAAAAACTGTTTTTT
.,15,.,TRBV4-2,TRBJ2-7,CASSQDHSLASEQYF,TGTGCCAGCAGCCAAGATCATTCACTAGCCAGCGAGCAGTACTTC
TRBD2,15,.,TRBV30,TRBJ2-7,CAWSVRTSGQYEQYF,TGTGCCTGGAGTGTAAGGACTAGCGGGCAATACGAGCAGTACTTC
TRBD1,15,.,TRBV4-3,TRBJ1-5,CASSQAYQGDQPQHF,TGCGCCAGCAGCCAAGCGTACCAGGGGGATCAGCCCCAGCATTTT
TRBD2,16,.,TRBV27,TRBJ2-1,CASSLLFSGRGYEQFF,TGTGCCAGCAGTTTACTCTTTAGCGGGAGGGGCTATGAGCAGTTCTTC